This T cell receptor (beta chain) was identified in a study of beta chain features in type 1 diabetes. Points from the study as a whole: Individuals with type 1 diabetes displayed fewer insertions and more deletions at VDJ junctions. People with Type 1 diabetes carried modestly yet significantly shorter TCRB CDR3s in all four CD4+ subsets.

This clone was seen a few times. What it binds is not known. Expressed TCRB transcripts were sequenced after all isolated RNA was converted to cDNA. The method was immunoSEQ multiplex PCR; TCRdb's version includes in-frame clones alone and lacks a portion of them. The table records about 160,000 clones, over 9% of them present only once. Sorting with CD45RO/CCR7/CD25/CD127/CD95/CD27 yielded naive, central memory, regulatory and stem-like memory CD4+ cells. Every sorted population was more than 95% pure. The CDR3 extends over 11 amino acids. Trimming removed 6 bases at V and 5 bases at J, with 7 bases between. From germline, CDR1 is SGHDT and CDR2 YYEEEE.

The material sequenced was central memory CD4+ T cells from blood. The chain couples TRBV5-6 to TRBJ2-3; D not resolved. This receptor was identified in a young man with type 1 diabetes. The CDR3 region is CASTLQDTQYF. Here the CDR3 DNA reads TGTGCCAGCACCTTACAAGATACGCAGTATTTT.